The source of this TCR beta chain is a study of patients and donors after allogeneic stem cell transplantation. From the RT-PCR reads, TCRdb called clonotypes with MiXCR, one entry per CDR3 protein. This table holds some 200,000 distinct CDR3 sequences, roughly 40% found once. V shed 1 base and J 8 bases; nucleotides not matched to a gene: 5. Germline CDR1 reads MDHEN; CDR2 reads SYDVKM. This CDR3 contains 14 residues. This clonotype was sampled from a human donor who was either an allogeneic HSCT recipient or a stem cell or donor lymphocyte infusion donor (not recorded which). It is not recorded whose cells these are; they may come from a transplant donor. This chain uses TRBV28 with TRBJ1-2, with 9 bases that match TRBD1. The specimen was blood, either unsorted or a sorted T cell fraction (not recorded which). CDR3 sequence reads: CASSLSDRGEGYTF. The CDR3 coding sequence is TGTGCCAGCAGTTTATCGGACAGGGGTGAAGGCTACACCTTC.